The T cell receptor beta chain under discussion was sequenced for a study of CD8+ T cells in alopecia areata. As for the study in general: Scoring treated patients' severity relied on the percentage of scalp area affected.

Stated treatment: oral pan-JAK inhibitor, 5-10 mg twice daily. Cell sorting was applied to PBMCs, and CD4+ and CD8+ T cells were collected. The ends were cut back, 0 bases at V and 2 bases at J, with 11 bases in the middle. The CDR3 runs to 14 residues. Per the germline V gene, CDR1 is GTSNPN and CDR2 is SVGIG (reference sequence). Study-level results: Scalp and blood retained many expanded lesional clones during tofacitinib.

RNA was extracted and reverse transcribed into cDNA as the sequencing template. Repertoires were generated with immunoSEQ multiplex PCR, while TCRdb's copy carries only in-frame clones and drops some. The profile covers about 210,000 clones, with 40% to 55% appearing a single time and about 2.6% taken by the ten largest. Notes on this clone: Its specificity is not known.

The source was CD4+ T cells sorted from blood, collected at approximately week 36, from a patient treated with tofacitinib. This TCR came from a human donor with alopecia areata. V and J are TRBV30 and TRBJ2-7; D gene unclear. The CDR3 spells CAWSVHSGAYEQYF. Written as DNA, the CDR3 is TGTGCCTGGAGTGTACACTCAGGCGCCTACGAGCAGTACTTC.